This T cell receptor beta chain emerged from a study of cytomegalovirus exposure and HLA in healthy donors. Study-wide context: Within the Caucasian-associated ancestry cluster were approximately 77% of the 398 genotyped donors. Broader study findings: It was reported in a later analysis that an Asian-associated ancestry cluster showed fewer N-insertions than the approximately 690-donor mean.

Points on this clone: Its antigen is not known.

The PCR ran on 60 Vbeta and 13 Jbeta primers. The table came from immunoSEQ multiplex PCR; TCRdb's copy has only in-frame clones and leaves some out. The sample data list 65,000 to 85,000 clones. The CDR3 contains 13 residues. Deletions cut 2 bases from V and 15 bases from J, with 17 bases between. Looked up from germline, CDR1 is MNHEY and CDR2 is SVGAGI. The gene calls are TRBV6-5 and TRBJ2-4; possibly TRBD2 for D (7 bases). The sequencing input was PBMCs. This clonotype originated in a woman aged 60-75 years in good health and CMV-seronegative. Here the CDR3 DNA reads TGTGCCAGCAGTTACGGGGGGGCGTCAGGCCTGTACTTC. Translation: CASSYGGASGLYF.